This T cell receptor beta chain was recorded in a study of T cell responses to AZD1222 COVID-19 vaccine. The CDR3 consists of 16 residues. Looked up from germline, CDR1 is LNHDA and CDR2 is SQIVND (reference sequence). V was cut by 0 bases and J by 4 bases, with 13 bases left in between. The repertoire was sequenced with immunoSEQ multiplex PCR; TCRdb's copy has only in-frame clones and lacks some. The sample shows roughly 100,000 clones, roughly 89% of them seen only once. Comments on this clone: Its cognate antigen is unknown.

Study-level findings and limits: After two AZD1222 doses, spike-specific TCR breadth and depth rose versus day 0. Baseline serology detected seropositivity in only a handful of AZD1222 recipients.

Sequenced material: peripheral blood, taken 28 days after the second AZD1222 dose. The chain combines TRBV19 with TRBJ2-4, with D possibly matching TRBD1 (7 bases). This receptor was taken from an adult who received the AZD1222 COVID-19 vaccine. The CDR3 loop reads CASSIDGGGLKNIQYF. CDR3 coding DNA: TGTGCCAGTAGTATAGATGGAGGGGGCTTAAAAAACATTCAGTACTTC.